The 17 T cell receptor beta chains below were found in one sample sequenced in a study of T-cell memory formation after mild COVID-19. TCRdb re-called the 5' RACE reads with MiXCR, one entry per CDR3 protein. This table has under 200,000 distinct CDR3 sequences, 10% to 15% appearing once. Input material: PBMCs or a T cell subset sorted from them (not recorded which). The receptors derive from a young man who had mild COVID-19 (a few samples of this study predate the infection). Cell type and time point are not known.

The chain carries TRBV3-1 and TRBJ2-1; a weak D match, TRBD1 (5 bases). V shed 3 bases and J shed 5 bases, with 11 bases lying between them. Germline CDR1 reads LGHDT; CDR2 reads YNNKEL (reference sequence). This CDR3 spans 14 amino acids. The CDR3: CASSHSTEDNEQFF. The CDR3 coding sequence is TGTGCCAGCAGCCACTCGACAGAAGACAATGAGCAGTTCTTC.

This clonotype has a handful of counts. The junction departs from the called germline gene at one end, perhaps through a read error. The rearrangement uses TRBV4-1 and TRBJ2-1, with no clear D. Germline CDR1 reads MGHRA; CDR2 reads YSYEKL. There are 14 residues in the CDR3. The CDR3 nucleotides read TGCGCCAGCAGCCCTCCCCCCGGAGACAAGGAGCAGTTCTTC. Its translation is CASSPPPGDKEQFF.

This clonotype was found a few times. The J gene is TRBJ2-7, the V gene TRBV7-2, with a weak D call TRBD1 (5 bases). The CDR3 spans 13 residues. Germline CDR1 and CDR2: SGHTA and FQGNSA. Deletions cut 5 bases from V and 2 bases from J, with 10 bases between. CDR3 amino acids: CASSRQRAYEQYF. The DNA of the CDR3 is TGTGCCAGCAGCAGACAGAGAGCCTACGAGCAGTACTTC.

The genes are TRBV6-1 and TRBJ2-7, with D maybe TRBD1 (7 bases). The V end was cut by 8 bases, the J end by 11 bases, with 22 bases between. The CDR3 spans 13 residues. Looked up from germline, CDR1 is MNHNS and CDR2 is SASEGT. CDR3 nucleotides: TGTGCCAGCTCTGGGGGGCCACGGGACAGTAAGTACTTC. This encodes CASSGGPRDSKYF.

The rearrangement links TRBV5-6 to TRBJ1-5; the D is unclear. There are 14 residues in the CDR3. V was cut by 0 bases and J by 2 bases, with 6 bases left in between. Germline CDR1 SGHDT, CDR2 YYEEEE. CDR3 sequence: CASSLDGGNQPQHF. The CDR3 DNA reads TGTGCCAGCAGCTTGGATGGGGGCAATCAGCCCCAGCATTTT.

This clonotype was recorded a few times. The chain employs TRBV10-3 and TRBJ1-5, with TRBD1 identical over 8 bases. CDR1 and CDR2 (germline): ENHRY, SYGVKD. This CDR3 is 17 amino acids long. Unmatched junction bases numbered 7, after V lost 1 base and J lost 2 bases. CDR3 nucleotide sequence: TGTGCCATCAGTGAGTTGTACAGGGGGAGCGGCAATCAGCCCCAGCATTTT. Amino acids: CAISELYRGSGNQPQHF.

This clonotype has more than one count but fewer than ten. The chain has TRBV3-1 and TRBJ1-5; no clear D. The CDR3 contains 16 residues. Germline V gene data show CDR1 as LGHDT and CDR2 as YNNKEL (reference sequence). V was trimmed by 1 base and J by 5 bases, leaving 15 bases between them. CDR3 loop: CASSQGGGWNDQPQHF. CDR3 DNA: TGTGCCAGCAGCCAAGGGGGAGGGTGGAACGATCAGCCCCAGCATTTT.

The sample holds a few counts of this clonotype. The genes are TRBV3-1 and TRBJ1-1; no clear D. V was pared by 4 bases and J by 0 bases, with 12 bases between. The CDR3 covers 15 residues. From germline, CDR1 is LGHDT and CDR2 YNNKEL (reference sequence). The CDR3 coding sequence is TGTGCCAGCAGCCGATCGACGGGTATGAACACTGAAGCTTTCTTT. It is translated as CASSRSTGMNTEAFF.

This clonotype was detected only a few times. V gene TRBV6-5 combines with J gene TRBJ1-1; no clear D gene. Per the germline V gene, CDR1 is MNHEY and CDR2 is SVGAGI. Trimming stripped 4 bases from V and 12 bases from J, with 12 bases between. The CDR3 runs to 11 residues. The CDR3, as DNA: TGTGCCAGCAGTTCATCACAGAGAACTTTCTTT. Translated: CASSSSQRTFF.

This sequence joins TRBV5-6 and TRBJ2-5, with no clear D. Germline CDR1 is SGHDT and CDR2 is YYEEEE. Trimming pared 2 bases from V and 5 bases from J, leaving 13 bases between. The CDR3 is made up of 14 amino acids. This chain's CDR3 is CASSFPGWGETQYF. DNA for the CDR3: TGTGCCAGCAGCTTTCCCGGGTGGGGTGAGACCCAGTACTTC.

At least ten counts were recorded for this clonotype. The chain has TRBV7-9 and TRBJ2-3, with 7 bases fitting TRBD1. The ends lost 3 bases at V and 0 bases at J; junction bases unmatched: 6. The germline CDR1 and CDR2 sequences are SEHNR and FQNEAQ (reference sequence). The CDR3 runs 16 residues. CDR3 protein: CASSLGDSRSTDTQYF. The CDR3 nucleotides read TGTGCCAGCAGCTTGGGGGACAGTCGAAGCACAGATACGCAGTATTTT.

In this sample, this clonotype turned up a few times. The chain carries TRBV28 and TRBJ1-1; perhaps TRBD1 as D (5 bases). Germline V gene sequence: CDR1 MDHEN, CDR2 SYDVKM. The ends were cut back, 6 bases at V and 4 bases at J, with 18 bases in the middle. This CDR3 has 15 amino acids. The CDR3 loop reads CASSELRDPVTEAFF. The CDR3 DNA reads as TGTGCCAGCAGCGAACTCCGGGACCCCGTCACTGAAGCTTTCTTT.

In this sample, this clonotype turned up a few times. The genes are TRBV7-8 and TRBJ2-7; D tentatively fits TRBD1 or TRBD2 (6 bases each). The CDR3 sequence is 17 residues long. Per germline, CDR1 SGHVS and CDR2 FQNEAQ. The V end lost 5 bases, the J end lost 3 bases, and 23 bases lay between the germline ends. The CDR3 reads CASSPRPSGASHYEQYF. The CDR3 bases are TGTGCCAGCAGCCCCCGACCCTCGGGGGCTAGTCACTACGAGCAGTACTTC.

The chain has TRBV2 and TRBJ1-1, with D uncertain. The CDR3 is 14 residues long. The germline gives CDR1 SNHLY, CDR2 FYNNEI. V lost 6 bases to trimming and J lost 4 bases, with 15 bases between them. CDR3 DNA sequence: TGTGCCAGCAGGCCACGGAGCATTGGCACTGAAGCTTTCTTT. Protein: CASRPRSIGTEAFF.

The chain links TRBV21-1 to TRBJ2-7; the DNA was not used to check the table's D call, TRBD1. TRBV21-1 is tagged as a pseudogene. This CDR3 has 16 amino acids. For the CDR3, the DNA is TGTGCCAGCAGCAAAAAGGGGGACAGGCGCACCTACGAGCAGTACTTC. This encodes CASSKKGDRRTYEQYF.

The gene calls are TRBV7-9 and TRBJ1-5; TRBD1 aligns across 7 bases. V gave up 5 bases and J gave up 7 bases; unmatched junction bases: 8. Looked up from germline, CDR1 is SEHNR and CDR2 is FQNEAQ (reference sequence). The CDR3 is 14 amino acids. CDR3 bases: TGTGCCAGCAGCCCGAGAGGGGGCGGGCAGCCCCAGCATTTT. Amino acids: CASSPRGGGQPQHF.

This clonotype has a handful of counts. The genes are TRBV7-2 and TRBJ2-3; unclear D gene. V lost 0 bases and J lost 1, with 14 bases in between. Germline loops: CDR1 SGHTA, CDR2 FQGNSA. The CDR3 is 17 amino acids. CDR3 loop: CASSLARPRSGTDTQYF. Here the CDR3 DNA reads TGTGCCAGCAGCTTAGCGCGGCCCCGGTCCGGCACAGATACGCAGTATTTT.